This T cell receptor beta chain stems from a study of T cells in Graves' hyperthyroidism and ophthalmopathy. The germline CDR1 and CDR2 sequences are SSHAT and FNYEAQ (reference sequence). The CDR3 runs to 19 residues. Points on this clonotype: Its antigen is not known. One end of the junction does not line up with germline, which may come from a read error.

Study conclusions and caveats: Blood samples included most of the expanded thyroid clonotypes exceeding 0.001.

The investigators amplified TCR beta CDR3 regions from RNA transcripts. The study used the HTBI primer set for a first-round RT-PCR of the TCR CDR3. MiXCR, applied by TCRdb to the multiplex PCR reads, yields one record per CDR3 protein. The sample lists hundreds of thousands of distinct CDR3 sequences, 38% occurring once. Source material: blood. The chain joins TRBV7-7 to TRBJ2-2; TRBD2 is a possible D gene (6 bases). The clonotype comes from a man younger than 35 with Graves' hyperthyroidism. The CDR3 nucleotides are TGTGCTAGCAGCCCCGGGGTTTTTAGCGGTCAAAGGGACACCGGGGAGCTGTTTTTT. This encodes CASSPGVFSGQRDTGELFF.